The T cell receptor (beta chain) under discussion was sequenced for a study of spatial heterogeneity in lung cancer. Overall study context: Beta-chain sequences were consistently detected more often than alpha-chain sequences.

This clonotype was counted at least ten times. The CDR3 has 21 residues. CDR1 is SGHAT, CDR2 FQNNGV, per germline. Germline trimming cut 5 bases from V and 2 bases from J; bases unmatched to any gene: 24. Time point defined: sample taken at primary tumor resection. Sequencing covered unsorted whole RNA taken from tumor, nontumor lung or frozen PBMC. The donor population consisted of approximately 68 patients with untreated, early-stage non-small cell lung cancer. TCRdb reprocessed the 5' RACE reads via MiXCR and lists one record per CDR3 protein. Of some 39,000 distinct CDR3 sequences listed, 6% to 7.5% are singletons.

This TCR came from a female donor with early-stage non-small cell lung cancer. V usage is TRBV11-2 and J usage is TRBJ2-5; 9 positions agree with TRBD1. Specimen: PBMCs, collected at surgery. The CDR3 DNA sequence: TGTGCCAGCAGCCCCTCTGTTGGAGACAGGGGGTATCAATTGTGGCAAGAGACCCAGTACTTC. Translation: CASSPSVGDRGYQLWQETQYF.